The following is a TCR beta chain sequence with its context. Its antigen is not yet known. No much larger clonotype is one base removed from it; base qualities were not supplied. The source of the sample is a study of CD8 T cells in Susac syndrome (dated by TCRdb to the late 2010s). With regard to the full study: The study used repertoire sequencing to test whether antigen drove CD8+ T cell activation and differentiation in Susac syndrome. The clonality of the CD8+ T cell repertoire was compared across around twelve healthy donors, some 14 Susac syndrome patients and fewer than 16 multiple sclerosis patients. Overall study outcomes, separate from this receptor: The study acknowledged that relatively few individuals were included in the TCR sequencing and HLA analysis.

High-throughput TCR beta sequencing profiled peripheral blood CD8+ and CD4+ T cells from healthy donors, Susac syndrome patients and multiple sclerosis patients. Healthy donors were included as age- and sex-matched controls. Bulk CD8+ and CD4+ T cells were purified by magnetic negative isolation, whereas CD8+ TEMRA cells were enriched by FACS. Blood was drawn into EDTA tubes, processed within 24 hours, and PBMCs were isolated by density gradient centrifugation. PBMCs intended for TCR sequencing were frozen in liquid nitrogen and were later thawed in a 37 degrees C water bath. The sorted or isolated CD4+, CD8+ and CD8+ TEMRA cells had a purity of 90% or higher. RNA was extracted with the RNeasy kit and about 0.5 to 1 ug was reverse transcribed using random hexamers. The immunoSEQ multiplex PCR assay, which covers 54 Vbeta and 13 Jbeta segments, was used to amplify TCR beta CDR3 regions. To correct PCR amplification bias, a synthetic template baseline was used for both primer optimization and computational correction. Per the source publication's procedure: Reads were annotated to V, D and J genes according to IMGT and were analyzed with immunoSEQ Analyzer, with only productive sequences retained. To calculate clonality, Shannon entropy was normalized by log2 of the number of productive unique sequences and then subtracted from one. For each patient and control, public and private clones were evaluated among the 100 most prevalent clones. Clones were defined as Susac-specific when absent from the healthy and MS cohorts, from 1,000 to 1,100 published viral clones and from other ImmuneACCESS disease sequences. The raw public data were reprocessed by TCRdb itself: fastp quality trimming at Q25, MiXCR clonotype calling, in-frame beta chains only. For every CDR3 protein sequence, its rows merge into one entry that carries the most common genes and DNA. The V and J calls reflect TCRdb's pipeline rather than the authors' work. The sample table shows about 47,000 distinct CDR3 sequences, and 85% to 95% are seen once. The ten largest clonotypes hold around 0.41% of the sample.

The receptor was derived from a human donor in good health. Sequenced: CD8+ T cells from PBMCs.

The CDR3 protein is CAGGDKYTDTQYF. DNA sequence: TGCGCCGGGGGGGACAAATACACAGATACGCAGTATTTT. The chain was built from TRBV10-2 and TRBJ2-3; a tentative D match to TRBD2 spans 7 bases. V sheds 11 bases and J sheds 2 bases, leaving 14 bases between their ends. CDR1 and CDR2 were assigned from the germline V gene as WSHSY and SAAADI. CDR3 length: 13 amino acids, cysteine to phenylalanine. The sequence is cut down to CDR3 DNA, 39 bases in frame from base 1.